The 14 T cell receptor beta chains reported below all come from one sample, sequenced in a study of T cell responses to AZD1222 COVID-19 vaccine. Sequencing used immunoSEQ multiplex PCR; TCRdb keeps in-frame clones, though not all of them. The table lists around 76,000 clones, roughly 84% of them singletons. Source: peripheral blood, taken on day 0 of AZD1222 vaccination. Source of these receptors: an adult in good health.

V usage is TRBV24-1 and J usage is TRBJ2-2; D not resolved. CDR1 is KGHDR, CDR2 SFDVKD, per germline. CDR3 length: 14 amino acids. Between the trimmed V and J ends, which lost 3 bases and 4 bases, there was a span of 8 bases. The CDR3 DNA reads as TGTGCCACCAGTGATCCGCGCTTCACCGGGGAGCTGTTTTTT. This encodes CATSDPRFTGELFF.

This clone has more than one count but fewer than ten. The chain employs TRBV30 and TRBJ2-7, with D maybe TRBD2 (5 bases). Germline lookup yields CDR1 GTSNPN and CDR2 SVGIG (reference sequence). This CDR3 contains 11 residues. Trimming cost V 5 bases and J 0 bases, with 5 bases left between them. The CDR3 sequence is CAWGSSYEQYF. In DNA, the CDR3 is TGTGCCTGGGGGAGCTCCTACGAGCAGTACTTC.

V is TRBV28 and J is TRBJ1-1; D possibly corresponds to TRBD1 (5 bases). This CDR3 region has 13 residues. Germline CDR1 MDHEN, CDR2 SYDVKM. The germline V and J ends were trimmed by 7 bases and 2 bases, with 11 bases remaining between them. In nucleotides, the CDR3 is TGTGCCAGCACCCCAGGGAGTAACACTGAAGCTTTCTTT. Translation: CASTPGSNTEAFF.

The CDR3 here is CSVSDYLGTQYF. The CDR3 DNA follows: TGCAGCGTTTCGGACTACCTGGGGACCCAGTACTTC. The chain recombines TRBV29-1 with TRBJ2-5; D perhaps matches TRBD2 (6 bases). CDR3 length equals 12 residues. From germline, CDR1 is SQVTM and CDR2 ANQGSEA. V dropped 5 bases and J dropped 7 bases, with 14 bases sitting between them.

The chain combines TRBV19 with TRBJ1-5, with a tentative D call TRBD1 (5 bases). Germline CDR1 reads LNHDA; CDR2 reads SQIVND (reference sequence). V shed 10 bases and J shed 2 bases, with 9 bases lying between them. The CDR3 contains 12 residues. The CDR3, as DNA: TGTGCCAACGGGGGGGGCAATCAGCCCCAGCATTTT. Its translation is CANGGGNQPQHF.

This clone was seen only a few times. CDR3 sequence reads: CASSVGPTDTQYF. The CDR3 DNA is TGTGCCAGCAGCGTAGGCCCCACAGATACGCAGTATTTT. The chain employs TRBV9 and TRBJ2-3, with no clear D. The V gene lost 0 bases and the J gene lost 2 bases, with 4 bases spanning the gap. The germline gives CDR1 SGDLS, CDR2 YYNGEE. The CDR3 contains 13 residues.

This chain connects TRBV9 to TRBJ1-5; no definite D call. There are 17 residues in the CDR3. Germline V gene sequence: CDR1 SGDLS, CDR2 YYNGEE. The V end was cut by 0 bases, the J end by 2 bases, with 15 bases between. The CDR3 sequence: CASSVDADPWGNQPQHF. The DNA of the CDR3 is TGTGCCAGCAGCGTAGATGCAGATCCGTGGGGCAATCAGCCCCAGCATTTT.

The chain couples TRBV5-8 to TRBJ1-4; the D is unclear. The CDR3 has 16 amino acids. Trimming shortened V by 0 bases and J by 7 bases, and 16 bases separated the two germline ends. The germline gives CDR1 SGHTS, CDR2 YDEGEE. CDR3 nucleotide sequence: TGTGCCAGCAGCTTGGGAGGCTATGAAGTTGGTGAAAAACTGTTTTTT. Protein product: CASSLGGYEVGEKLFF.

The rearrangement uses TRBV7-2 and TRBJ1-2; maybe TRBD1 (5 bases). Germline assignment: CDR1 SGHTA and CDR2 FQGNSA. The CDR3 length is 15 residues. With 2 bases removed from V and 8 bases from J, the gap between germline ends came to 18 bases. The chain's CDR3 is CASSLSGTAVHGYTF. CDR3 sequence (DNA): TGTGCCAGCAGCTTATCAGGGACCGCCGTCCACGGCTACACCTTC.

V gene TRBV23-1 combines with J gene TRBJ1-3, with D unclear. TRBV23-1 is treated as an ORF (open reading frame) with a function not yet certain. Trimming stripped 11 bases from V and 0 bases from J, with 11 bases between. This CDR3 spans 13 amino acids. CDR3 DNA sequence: TGCGCCCTCCCCCAAAACTCTGGAAACACCATATATTTT. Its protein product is CALPQNSGNTIYF.

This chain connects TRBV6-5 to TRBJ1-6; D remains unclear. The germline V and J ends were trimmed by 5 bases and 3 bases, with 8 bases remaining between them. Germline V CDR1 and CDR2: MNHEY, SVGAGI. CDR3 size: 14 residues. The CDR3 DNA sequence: TGTGCCAGCAGTCGCGAGGTCTATAATTCACCCCTCCACTTT. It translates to CASSREVYNSPLHF.

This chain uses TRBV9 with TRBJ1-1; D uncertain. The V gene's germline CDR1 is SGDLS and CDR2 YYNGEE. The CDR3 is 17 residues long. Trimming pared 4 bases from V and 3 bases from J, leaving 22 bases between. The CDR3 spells CASSKSPLSSSDTEAFF. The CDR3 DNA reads TGTGCCAGCAGCAAGTCCCCTCTCTCGAGCTCGGACACTGAAGCTTTCTTT.

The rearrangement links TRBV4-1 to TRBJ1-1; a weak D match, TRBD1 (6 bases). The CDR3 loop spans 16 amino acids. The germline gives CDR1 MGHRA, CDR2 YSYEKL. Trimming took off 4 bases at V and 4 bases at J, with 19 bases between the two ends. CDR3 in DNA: TGCGCCAGCAGCCTCAGGGGAATAAAGTCAGGCACTGAAGCTTTCTTT. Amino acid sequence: CASSLRGIKSGTEAFF.

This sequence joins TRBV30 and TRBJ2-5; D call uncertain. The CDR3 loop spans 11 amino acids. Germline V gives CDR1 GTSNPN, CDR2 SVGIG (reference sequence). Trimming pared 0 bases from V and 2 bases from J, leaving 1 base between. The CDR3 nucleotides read TGTGCCTGGAGTGTACAAGAGACCCAGTACTTC. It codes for CAWSVQETQYF.